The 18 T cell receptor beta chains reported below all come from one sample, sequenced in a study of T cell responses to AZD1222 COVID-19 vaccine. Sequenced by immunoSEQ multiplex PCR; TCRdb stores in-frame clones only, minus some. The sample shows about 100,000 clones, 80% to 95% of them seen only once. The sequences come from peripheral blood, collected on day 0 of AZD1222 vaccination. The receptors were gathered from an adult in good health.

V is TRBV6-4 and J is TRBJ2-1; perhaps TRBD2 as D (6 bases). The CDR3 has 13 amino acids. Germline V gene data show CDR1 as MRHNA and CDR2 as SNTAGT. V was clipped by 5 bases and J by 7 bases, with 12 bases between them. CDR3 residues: CASSSISGNEQFF. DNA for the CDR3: TGTGCCAGCAGTTCCATTAGCGGAAATGAGCAGTTCTTC.

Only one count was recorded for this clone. The CDR3 is CASGELVNEQFF. The CDR3 bases are TGCGCCAGCGGAGAATTGGTGAATGAGCAGTTCTTC. J is TRBJ2-1 and V is TRBV5-1; D uncertain. V was trimmed by 7 bases and J by 7 bases, leaving 12 bases between them. The CDR3 is 12 amino acids. Germline CDR1 and CDR2: SGHRS and YFSETQ.

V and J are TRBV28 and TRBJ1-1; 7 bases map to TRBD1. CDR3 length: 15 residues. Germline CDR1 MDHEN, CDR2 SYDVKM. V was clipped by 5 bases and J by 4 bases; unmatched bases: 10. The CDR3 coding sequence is TGTGCCAGCAGTACCCCCGGACAGGTCCCCACTGAAGCTTTCTTT. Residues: CASSTPGQVPTEAFF.

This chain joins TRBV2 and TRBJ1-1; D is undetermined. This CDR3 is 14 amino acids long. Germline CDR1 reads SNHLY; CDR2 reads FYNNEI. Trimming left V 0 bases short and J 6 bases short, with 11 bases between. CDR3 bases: TGTGCCAGCAGTGAAGCTTCACGAAACCCTGAAGCTTTCTTT. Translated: CASSEASRNPEAFF.

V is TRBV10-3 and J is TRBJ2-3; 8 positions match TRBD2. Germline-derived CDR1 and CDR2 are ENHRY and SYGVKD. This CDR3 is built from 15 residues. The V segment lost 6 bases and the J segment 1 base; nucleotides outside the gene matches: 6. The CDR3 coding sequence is TGTGCCATCAGCGGGACTAGGTTGGGCACAGATACGCAGTATTTT. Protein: CAISGTRLGTDTQYF.

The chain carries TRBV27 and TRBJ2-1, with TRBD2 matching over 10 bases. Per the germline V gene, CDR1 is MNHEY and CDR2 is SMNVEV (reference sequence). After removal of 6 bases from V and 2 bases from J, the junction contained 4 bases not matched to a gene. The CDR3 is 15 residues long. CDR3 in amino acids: CASRGLAEAYNEQFF. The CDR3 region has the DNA TGTGCCAGCAGAGGACTAGCGGAAGCCTACAATGAGCAGTTCTTC.

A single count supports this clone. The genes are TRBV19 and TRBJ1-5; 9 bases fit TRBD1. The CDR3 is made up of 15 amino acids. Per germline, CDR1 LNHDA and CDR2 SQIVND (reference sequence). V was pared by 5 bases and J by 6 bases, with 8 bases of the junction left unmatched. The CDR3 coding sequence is TGTGCCAGTAGTCATCAGCCGGGACAGGGTCAGCCCCAGCATTTT. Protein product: CASSHQPGQGQPQHF.

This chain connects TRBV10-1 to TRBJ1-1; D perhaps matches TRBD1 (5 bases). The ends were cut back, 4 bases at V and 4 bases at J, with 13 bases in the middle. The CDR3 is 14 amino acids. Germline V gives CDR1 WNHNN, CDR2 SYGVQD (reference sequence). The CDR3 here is CASSVSGMGTEAFF. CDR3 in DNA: TGCGCCAGCAGTGTTTCAGGGATGGGCACTGAAGCTTTCTTT.

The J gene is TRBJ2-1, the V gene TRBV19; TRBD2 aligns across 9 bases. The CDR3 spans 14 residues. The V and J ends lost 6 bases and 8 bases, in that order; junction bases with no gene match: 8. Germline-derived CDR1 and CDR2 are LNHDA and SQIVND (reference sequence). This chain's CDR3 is CASRFSGSAYEQFF. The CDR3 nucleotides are TGTGCCAGTAGGTTTAGCGGGAGTGCTTATGAGCAGTTCTTC.

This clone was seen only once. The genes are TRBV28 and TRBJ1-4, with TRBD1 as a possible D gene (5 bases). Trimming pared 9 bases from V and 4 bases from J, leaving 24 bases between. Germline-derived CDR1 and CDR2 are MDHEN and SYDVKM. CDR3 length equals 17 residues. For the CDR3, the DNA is TGTGCCAGGGTAGGGGAGGCAAAAGACGGTTATAATGAAAAACTGTTTTTT. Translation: CARVGEAKDGYNEKLFF.

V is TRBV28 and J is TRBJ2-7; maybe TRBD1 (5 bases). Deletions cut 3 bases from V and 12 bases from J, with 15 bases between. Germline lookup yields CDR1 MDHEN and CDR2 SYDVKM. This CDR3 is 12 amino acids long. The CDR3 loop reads CASSFNGATRYF. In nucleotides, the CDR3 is TGTGCCAGCAGTTTTAATGGGGCCACGCGGTACTTC.

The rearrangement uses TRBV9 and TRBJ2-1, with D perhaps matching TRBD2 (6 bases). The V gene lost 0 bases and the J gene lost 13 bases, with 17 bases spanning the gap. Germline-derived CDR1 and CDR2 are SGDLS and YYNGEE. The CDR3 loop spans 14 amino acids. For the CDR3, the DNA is TGTGCCAGCAGCGTAGGTGGGCCCACGGGGGTACAGTTCTTC. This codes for CASSVGGPTGVQFF.

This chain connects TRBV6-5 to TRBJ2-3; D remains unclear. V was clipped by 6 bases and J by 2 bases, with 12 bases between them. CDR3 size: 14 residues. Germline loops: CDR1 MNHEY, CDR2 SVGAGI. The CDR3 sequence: CASSLTRLTDTQYF. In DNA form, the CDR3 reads TGTGCCAGCAGCCTAACCCGCCTCACAGATACGCAGTATTTT.

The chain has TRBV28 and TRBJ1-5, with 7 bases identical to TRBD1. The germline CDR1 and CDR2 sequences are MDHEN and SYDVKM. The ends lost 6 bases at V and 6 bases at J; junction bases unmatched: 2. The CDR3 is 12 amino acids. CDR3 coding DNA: TGTGCCAGCAGCCCAGGGGGTCAGCCCCAGCATTTT. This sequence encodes CASSPGGQPQHF.

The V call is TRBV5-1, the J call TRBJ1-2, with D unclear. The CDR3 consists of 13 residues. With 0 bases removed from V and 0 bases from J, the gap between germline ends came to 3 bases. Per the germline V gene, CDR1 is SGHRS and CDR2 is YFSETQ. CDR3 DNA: TGCGCCAGCAGCTTGGAGTCTAACTATGGCTACACCTTC. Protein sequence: CASSLESNYGYTF.

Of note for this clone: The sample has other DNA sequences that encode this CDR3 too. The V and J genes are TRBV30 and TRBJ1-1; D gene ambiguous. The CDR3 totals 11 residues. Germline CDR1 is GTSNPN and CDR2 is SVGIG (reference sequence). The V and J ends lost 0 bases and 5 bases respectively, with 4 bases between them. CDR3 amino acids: CAWSVLTEAFF. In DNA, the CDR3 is TGTGCCTGGAGTGTGTTGACTGAAGCTTTCTTT. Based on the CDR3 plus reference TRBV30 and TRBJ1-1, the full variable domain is SQTIHQWPATLVQPVGSPLSLECTVEGTSNPNLYWYRQAAGRGLQLLFYSVGIGQISSEVPQNLSASRPQDRQFILSSKKLLLSDSGFYLCAWSVLTEAFFGQGTRLTVV.

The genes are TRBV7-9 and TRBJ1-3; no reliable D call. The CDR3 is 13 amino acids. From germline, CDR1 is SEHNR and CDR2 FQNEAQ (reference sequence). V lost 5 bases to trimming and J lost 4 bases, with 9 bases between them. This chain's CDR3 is CASSVRAGNTIYF. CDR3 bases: TGTGCCAGCAGCGTAAGGGCGGGAAACACCATATATTTT.

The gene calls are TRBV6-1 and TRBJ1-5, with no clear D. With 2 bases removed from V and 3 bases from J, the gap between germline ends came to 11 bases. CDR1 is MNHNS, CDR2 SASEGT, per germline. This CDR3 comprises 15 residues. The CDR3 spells CASSERRAPNQPQHF. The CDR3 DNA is TGTGCCAGCAGTGAAAGAAGGGCCCCCAATCAGCCCCAGCATTTT.